This T cell receptor (beta chain) comes out of a study of CD8+ T cells in alopecia areata. Across the whole study: A regimen of oral tofacitinib, 5 to 10 mg twice daily, was given to treated patients.

Extracted RNA was reverse transcribed into cDNA, the sequencing template. TCRdb's table, derived via immunoSEQ multiplex PCR, lists solely in-frame clones and lacks some. The repertoire holds 100,000 to 150,000 clones, around 49% seen once, with approximately 19% in the top ten. Germline CDR1 is SGHRS and CDR2 is YFSETQ. The CDR3 sequence is 15 residues long. Trimming left V 0 bases short and J 0 bases short, with 10 bases between. The sequence was obtained from a human donor with alopecia areata. The chain links TRBV5-1 to TRBJ2-7; TRBD2 is a possible D gene (6 bases). Sequenced material: CD8+ T cells sorted from blood, taken at week 0. The CDR3: CASSLEISGSYEQYF. For the CDR3, the DNA is TGCGCCAGCAGCTTGGAGATTAGCGGCTCCTACGAGCAGTACTTC.